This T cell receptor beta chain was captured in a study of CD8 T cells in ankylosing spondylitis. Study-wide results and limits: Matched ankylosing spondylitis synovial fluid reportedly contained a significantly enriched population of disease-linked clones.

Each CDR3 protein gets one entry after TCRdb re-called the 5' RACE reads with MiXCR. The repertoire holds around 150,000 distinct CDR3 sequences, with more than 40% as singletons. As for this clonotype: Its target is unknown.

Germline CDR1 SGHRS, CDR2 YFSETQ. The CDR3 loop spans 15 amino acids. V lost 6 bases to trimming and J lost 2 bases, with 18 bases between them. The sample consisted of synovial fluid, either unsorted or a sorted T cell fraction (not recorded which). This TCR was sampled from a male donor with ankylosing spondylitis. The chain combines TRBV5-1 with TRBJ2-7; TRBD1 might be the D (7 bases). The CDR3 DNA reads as TGCGCCAGCACCAGGAGGGGCAGGGGGACCTACGAGCAGTACTTC. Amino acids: CASTRRGRGTYEQYF.